This TCR beta chain originates from a study of post-analysis software for immune sequencing data. Study information: The disease courses covered relapsing-remitting, secondary progressive and progressive-relapsing multiple sclerosis.

Study-level points and caveats: Relative to controls, patients with multiple sclerosis showed significantly lower normalized Chao1 diversity. F measure grouped same-batch samples tightly together. Controls had lower frequencies than patients of roughly five TRBV segments, which included TRBV5-6, TRBV5-1 and TRBV20-1.

In regard to this clonotype: The antigen is unknown.

The CDR3 sequence is 12 residues long. Germline CDR1 reads SQVTM; CDR2 reads ANQGSEA. V was cut by 4 bases and J by 0 bases, with 5 bases left in between. Researchers reported that TCR beta cDNA libraries carried unique molecular identifiers. Some 500,000 cDNA molecules were recovered from an input of about 0.9 to 11 million T cells. TCRdb redid the calling of the PCR reads with MiXCR, one entry per CDR3 protein. This table has more than 500,000 distinct CDR3 sequences, 30% to 40% appearing once. The chain carries TRBV29-1 and TRBJ2-3, with D unresolved. This TCR derives from a girl younger than 18 with multiple sclerosis. Sequencing used blood. The CDR3 DNA sequence: TGCAGCGTTGCTACTAGCACAGATACGCAGTATTTT. As protein: CSVATSTDTQYF.